This T cell receptor beta chain was obtained from a study of OX40 agonist ivuxolimab in advanced cancers. For the study at large: The diagnoses of dose-escalation patients were hepatocellular carcinoma, melanoma, renal cell or head and neck cancer. With a range of roughly 20 to 85, age averaged about 58 years, and around 83% were male. Study findings and constraints: Fewer expanded clones were found on average in CD4+ than in CD8+ T cells. There was clonal expansion of CD4+ and CD8+ blood T cells by week 6 at 0.1 to 3.0 mg/kg.

This clone was recorded only once. Its target is unknown. Only in-frame clones appear in the TCRdb table, and some are missing; sequencing was by immunoSEQ multiplex PCR. The table has approximately 77,000 clones, more than 80% seen once; the top ten hold around 2%. The V end was cut by 6 bases, the J end by 2 bases, with 17 bases between. The CDR3 has 15 amino acids. CDR1 is KGHSH, CDR2 LQKENI, per germline. The source material was CD4+ or CD8+ T cells sorted from blood, sampled in a trial of the OX40 agonist ivuxolimab. The sequence was collected from an adult with an advanced solid tumor such as melanoma, head and neck, liver or kidney cancer. This chain links TRBV18 with TRBJ2-7; D is perhaps TRBD1 (6 bases). The CDR3 DNA is TGTGCCAGCTCCCCGGACAGACCCAGGGCCTACGAGCAGTACTTC. Protein sequence: CASSPDRPRAYEQYF.